The rows below give T cell receptor beta chains drawn from one sample of a study of cytomegalovirus exposure and HLA in healthy donors. Only in-frame clones appear in the TCRdb table, and some are missing; sequencing was by immunoSEQ multiplex PCR. The profile shows 70,000 or so clones, approximately 94% of them singletons. The sequencing input was PBMCs. These receptors were obtained from a woman aged 18-30 years in good health and CMV-seronegative. Both conserved end residues are part of each CDR3. A D gene is named only where the DNA matches it firmly. Size is stated for part of the rows, as once, few or many counts, or as a class when the clone is expanded.

j_call v_call d_call clone_size cdr3_length cdr3_nt cdr3_aa
TRBJ2-6 TRBV7-8 . . 17 TGTGCCAGCAGCTTAGCTCCGGGTTTTTCTGGGGCCAACGTCCTGACTTTC CASSLAPGFSGANVLTF
TRBJ2-3 TRBV7-9 . . 17 TGTGCCAGCAGCTTCCCCCTAGCCTCAACCTCCACAGATACGCAGTATTTT CASSFPLASTSTDTQYF
TRBJ2-7 TRBV7-2 . once 15 TGTGCCAGCAGCTTAAACCCCTACTTGAACTACGAGCAGTACTTC CASSLNPYLNYEQYF
TRBJ2-3 TRBV7-8 . . 15 TGTGCCAGCAGCTCGATAGGCGGGAGCACAGATACGCAGTATTTT CASSSIGGSTDTQYF
TRBJ2-7 TRBV30 TRBD1 . 12 TGTGCCTGGAGCACAGGGGATTACGAGCAGTACTTC CAWSTGDYEQYF
TRBJ2-5 TRBV27 TRBD2 . 15 TGTGCCAGCAGTCCCCTGGCGGGAGTGGCTGAGACCCAGTACTTC CASSPLAGVAETQYF
TRBJ2-2 TRBV7-9 . . 16 TGTGCCAGCAGCCCCCCCGGGACACCGAACACCGGGGAGCTGTTTTTT CASSPPGTPNTGELFF
TRBJ2-3 TRBV6-6 TRBD2 once 15 TGTGCCAGCAGCCTCGGGGGGGGAGCCACAGATACGCAGTATTTT CASSLGGGATDTQYF
TRBJ1-2 TRBV27 TRBD1 . 12 TGTGCCACCAAGGGGGCCGGCTATGGCTACACCTTC CATKGAGYGYTF
TRBJ2-6 TRBV19 . . 16 TGTGCCAGTAGTATAGAAATCCTCTCTGGGGCCAACGTCCTGACTTTC CASSIEILSGANVLTF
TRBJ1-1 TRBV6-6 . . 12 TGTGCCAGCAGTTACGGGCCCACTGAAGCTTTCTTT CASSYGPTEAFF
TRBJ1-2 TRBV9 . . 15 TGTGCCAGCAGCGGAACAGGTGTGGGGTACTATGGCTACACCTTC CASSGTGVGYYGYTF
TRBJ2-1 TRBV5-4 . . 15 TGTGCCAGCAGTCCGCCCACCAGACTTTTCGATGAGCAGTTCTTC CASSPPTRLFDEQFF
TRBJ2-2 TRBV27 TRBD2 once 16 TGTGCCAGCAAACGGGGAGGGCCCGCGAACACCGGGGAGCTGTTTTTT CASKRGGPANTGELFF
TRBJ2-1 TRBV5-1 . once 16 TGCGCCAGCAGCTTGAGGGTGGGGGGTTTGAGAAATGAGCAGTTCTTC CASSLRVGGLRNEQFF
TRBJ2-7 TRBV10-3 . . 13 TGTGCCATCGGAGCGGAGGCCCTCCTCGAGCAGTACTTC CAIGAEALLEQYF
TRBJ2-3 TRBV11-2 . . 15 TGTGCCAGCAGCTTATCAGGGCAGGGATCCGGTACGCAGTATTTT CASSLSGQGSGTQYF
TRBJ2-1 TRBV15 TRBD2 . 20 TGTGCCACCAGCAGAGATGACCCAACTAGCGGGGGGGTACCGTACAATGAGCAGTTCTTC CATSRDDPTSGGVPYNEQFF
TRBJ1-1 TRBV5-4 . . 13 TGTGCCAGCAGCCAGACAGCGAACACTGAAGCTTTCTTT CASSQTANTEAFF
TRBJ2-1 TRBV6-6 TRBD1 . 16 TGTGCCAGCAGATCAGGGGCGGGGACAGGGTACAATGAGCAGTTCTTC CASRSGAGTGYNEQFF
TRBJ1-2 TRBV5-1 . . 14 TGCGCCAGCTCTACATGGACAGAGGAGGATGGCTACACCTTC CASSTWTEEDGYTF
TRBJ2-7 TRBV6-1 . . 15 TGTGCCAGCAGTGAAGTAGGTAGCGGTACCTACGAGCAGTACTTC CASSEVGSGTYEQYF
TRBJ2-5 TRBV29-1 TRBD2 once 14 TGCAGCGTGCGCGGGGGTGCGTACTGGGAGACCCAGTACTTC CSVRGGAYWETQYF
TRBJ2-7 TRBV28 TRBD1 . 13 TGTGCCAGCAGTTTATCACAGGGGTTCGAGCAGTACTTC CASSLSQGFEQYF
TRBJ2-5 TRBV29-1 TRBD2 . 13 TGCAGCGCCACTAGCGGCGCCCAAGAGACCCAGTACTTC CSATSGAQETQYF
TRBJ1-5 TRBV5-5 TRBD1 . 15 TGTGCCAGCAGACTTGAGGACAGGGGCAATCAGCCCCAGCATTTT CASRLEDRGNQPQHF